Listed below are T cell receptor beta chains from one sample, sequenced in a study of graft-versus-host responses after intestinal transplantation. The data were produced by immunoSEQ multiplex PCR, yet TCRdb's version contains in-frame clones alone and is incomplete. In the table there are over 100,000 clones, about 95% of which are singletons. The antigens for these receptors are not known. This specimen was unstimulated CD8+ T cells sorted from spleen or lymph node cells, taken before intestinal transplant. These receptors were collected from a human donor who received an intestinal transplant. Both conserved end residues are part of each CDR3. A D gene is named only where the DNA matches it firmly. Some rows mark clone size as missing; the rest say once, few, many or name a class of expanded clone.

CDR3nt: TGTGCCAGCAGTTTCCATAGCGGGAGGAAAGATACGCAGTATTTT; CDR3aa: CASSFHSGRKDTQYF; v_gene: TRBV27; len: 15; abundance: -; d_gene: TRBD2; j_gene: TRBJ2-3
CDR3nt: TGTGCCAGCAGCGTAGGTCCGGGGTCCAGGAACACTGAAGCTTTCTTT; CDR3aa: CASSVGPGSRNTEAFF; v_gene: TRBV9; len: 16; abundance: -; d_gene: -; j_gene: TRBJ1-1
CDR3nt: TGTGCCAGCAGTCTCCTAGGACAGGGGGCGGAGGGCTATGGCTACACCTTC; CDR3aa: CASSLLGQGAEGYGYTF; v_gene: TRBV28; len: 17; abundance: once; d_gene: TRBD1; j_gene: TRBJ1-2
CDR3nt: TGCAGCGTTGAAGCGGGAGGGGGCTACAATGAGCAGTTCTTC; CDR3aa: CSVEAGGGYNEQFF; v_gene: TRBV29-1; len: 14; abundance: -; d_gene: TRBD2; j_gene: TRBJ2-1
CDR3nt: TGTGCCAGCAGCATTCACTCTGGAAACACCATATATTTT; CDR3aa: CASSIHSGNTIYF; v_gene: TRBV7-9; len: 13; abundance: -; d_gene: -; j_gene: TRBJ1-3
CDR3nt: TGCGCCAGCAGCTACCCCTCTGGCGGGTTCGACTTCTCTGGGGCCAACGTCCTGACTTTC; CDR3aa: CASSYPSGGFDFSGANVLTF; v_gene: TRBV5-1; len: 20; abundance: -; d_gene: -; j_gene: TRBJ2-6
CDR3nt: TGTGCCAGCTCTAGACGGCTCTCCTACGAGCAGTACTTC; CDR3aa: CASSRRLSYEQYF; v_gene: TRBV27; len: 13; abundance: -; d_gene: -; j_gene: TRBJ2-7
CDR3nt: TGTGCCAGCGGAGGACTAGCGGCCTCCTACGAGCAGTACTTC; CDR3aa: CASGGLAASYEQYF; v_gene: TRBV2; len: 14; abundance: -; d_gene: TRBD2; j_gene: TRBJ2-7
CDR3nt: TGTGCCAGCAGCTTAGGCCCCGAGACCCTCTACAATGAGCAGTTCTTC; CDR3aa: CASSLGPETLYNEQFF; v_gene: TRBV7-9; len: 16; abundance: -; d_gene: -; j_gene: TRBJ2-1
CDR3nt: TGTGCCAGTACCTCGGGGGACTCCTACGAGCAGTACTTC; CDR3aa: CASTSGDSYEQYF; v_gene: TRBV19; len: 13; abundance: -; d_gene: -; j_gene: TRBJ2-7